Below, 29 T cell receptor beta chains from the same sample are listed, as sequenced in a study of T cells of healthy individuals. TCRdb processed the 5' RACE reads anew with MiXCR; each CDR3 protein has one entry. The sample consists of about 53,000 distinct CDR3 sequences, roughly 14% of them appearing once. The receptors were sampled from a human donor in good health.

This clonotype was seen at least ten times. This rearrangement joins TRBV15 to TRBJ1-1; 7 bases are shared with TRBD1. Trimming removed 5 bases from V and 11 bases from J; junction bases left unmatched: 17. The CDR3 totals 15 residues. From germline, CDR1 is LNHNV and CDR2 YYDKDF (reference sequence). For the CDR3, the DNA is TGTGCCACCAGCCGTCCCAGGGACAGTGGCGGTAGGGCTTTCTTT. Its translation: CATSRPRDSGGRAFF. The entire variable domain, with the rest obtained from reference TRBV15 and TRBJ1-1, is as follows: DAMVIQNPRYQVTQFGKPVTLSCSQTLNHNVMYWYQQKSSQAPKLLFHYYDKDFNNEADTPDNFQSRRPNTSFCFLDIRSPGLGDTAMYLCATSRPRDSGGRAFFGQGTRLTVV.

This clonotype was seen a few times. CDR3 loop: CSVEKIAALEQFF. CDR3 coding DNA: TGCAGCGTGGAGAAGATAGCGGCGTTGGAGCAGTTCTTC. The chain has TRBV29-1 and TRBJ2-1; maybe TRBD2 (6 bases). Trimming stripped 6 bases from V and 10 bases from J, with 19 bases between. Germline CDR1 reads SQVTM; CDR2 reads ANQGSEA. The length of the CDR3 is 13 residues.

The DNA for the CDR3 is TGCAGTGCTAGAGTTCAGGGGACAGAAGCTAACTATGGCTACACCTTC. Translated: CSARVQGTEANYGYTF. This chain connects TRBV20-1 to TRBJ1-2, with 7 bases that match TRBD1. Germline values: CDR1 DFQATT, CDR2 SNEGSKA (reference sequence). This CDR3 contains 16 residues. J lost 0 bases, V lost 1 base, and 8 bases had no gene match.

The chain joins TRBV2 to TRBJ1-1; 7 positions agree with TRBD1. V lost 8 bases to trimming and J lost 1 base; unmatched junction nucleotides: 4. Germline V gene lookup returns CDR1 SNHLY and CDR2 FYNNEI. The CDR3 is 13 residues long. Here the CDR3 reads CASSRGENTEAFF. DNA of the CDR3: TGTGCCAGCTCCAGGGGGGAGAACACTGAAGCTTTCTTT.

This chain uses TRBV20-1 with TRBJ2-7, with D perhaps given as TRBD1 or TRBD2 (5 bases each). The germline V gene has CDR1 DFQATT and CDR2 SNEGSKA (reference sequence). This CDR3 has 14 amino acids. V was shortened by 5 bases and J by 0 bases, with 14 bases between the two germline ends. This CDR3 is CSALRQRNSYEQYF. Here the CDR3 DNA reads TGCAGTGCTCTACGACAGCGGAACTCCTACGAGCAGTACTTC.

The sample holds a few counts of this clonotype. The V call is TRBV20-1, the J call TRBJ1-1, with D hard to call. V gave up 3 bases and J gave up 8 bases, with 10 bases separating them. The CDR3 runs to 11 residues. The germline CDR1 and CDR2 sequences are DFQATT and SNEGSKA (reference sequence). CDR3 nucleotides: TGCAGTGCTAGCCCTTCTGGGGAAGCTTTCTTT. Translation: CSASPSGEAFF.

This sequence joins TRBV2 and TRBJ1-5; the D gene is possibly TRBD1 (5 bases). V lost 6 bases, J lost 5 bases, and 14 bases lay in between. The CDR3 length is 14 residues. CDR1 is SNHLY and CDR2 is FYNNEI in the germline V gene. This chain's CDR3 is CASSPGGDDQPQHF. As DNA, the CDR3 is TGTGCCAGCAGCCCGGGGGGGGACGATCAGCCCCAGCATTTT.

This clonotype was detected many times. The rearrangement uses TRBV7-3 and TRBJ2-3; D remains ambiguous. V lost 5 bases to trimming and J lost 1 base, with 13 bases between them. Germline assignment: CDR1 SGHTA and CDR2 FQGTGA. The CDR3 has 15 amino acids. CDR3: CASSPTRWGTDTQYF. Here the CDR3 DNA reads TGTGCCAGCAGCCCGACCCGCTGGGGCACAGATACGCAGTATTTT.

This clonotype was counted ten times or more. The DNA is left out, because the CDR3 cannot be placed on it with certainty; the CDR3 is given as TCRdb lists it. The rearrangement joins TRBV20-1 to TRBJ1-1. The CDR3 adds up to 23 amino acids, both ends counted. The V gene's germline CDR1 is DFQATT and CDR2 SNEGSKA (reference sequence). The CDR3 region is CSARVASTSAVLELREEYTEAFF.

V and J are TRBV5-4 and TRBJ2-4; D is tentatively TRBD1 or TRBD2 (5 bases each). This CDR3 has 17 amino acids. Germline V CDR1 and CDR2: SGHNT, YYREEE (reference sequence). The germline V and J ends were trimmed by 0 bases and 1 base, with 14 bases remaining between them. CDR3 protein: CASSLDGGLIAKNIQYF. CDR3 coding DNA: TGTGCCAGCAGCTTGGATGGGGGATTGATCGCCAAAAACATTCAGTACTTC.

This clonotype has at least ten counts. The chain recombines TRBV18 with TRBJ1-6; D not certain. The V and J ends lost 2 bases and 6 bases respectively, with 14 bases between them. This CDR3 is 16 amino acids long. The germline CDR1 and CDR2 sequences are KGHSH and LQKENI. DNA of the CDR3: TGTGCCAGCTCACCAAGCGCCAGACGGAGTAATTCACCCCTCCACTTT. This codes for CASSPSARRSNSPLHF.

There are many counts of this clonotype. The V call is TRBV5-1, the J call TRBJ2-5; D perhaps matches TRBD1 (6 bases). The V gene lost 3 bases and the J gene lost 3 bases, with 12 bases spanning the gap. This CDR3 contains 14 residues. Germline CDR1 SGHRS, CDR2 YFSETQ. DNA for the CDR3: TGCGCCAGCAGCTGGGCAGGGGCGAAAGAGACCCAGTACTTC. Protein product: CASSWAGAKETQYF.

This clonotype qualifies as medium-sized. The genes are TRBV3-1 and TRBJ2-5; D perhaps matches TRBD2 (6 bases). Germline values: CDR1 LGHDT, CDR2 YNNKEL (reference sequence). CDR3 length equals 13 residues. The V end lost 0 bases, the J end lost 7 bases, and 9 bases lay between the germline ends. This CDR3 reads CASSQDMGGTQYF. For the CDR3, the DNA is TGTGCCAGCAGCCAAGATATGGGGGGGACCCAGTACTTC.

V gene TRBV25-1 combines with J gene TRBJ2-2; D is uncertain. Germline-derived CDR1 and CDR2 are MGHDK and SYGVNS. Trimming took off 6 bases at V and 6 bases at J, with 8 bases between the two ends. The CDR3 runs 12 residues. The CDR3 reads CASRGTAGELFF. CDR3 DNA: TGTGCCAGCAGGGGTACGGCCGGGGAGCTGTTTTTT.

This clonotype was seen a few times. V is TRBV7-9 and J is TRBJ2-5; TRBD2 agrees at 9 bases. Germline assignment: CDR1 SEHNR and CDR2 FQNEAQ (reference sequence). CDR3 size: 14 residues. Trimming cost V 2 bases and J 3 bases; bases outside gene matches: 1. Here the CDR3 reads CASSLRLAEETQYF. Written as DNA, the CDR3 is TGTGCCAGCAGCTTAAGACTAGCGGAAGAGACCCAGTACTTC.

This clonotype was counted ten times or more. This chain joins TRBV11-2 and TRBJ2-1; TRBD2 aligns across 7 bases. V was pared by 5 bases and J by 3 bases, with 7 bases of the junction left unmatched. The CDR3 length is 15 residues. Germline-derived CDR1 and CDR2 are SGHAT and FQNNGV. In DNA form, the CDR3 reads TGTGCCAGCAGCCCCCCCGGGGGGTTCTACAATGAGCAGTTCTTC. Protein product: CASSPPGGFYNEQFF. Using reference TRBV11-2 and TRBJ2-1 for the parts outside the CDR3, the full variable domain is EAGVAQSPRYKIIEKRQSVAFWCNPISGHATLYWYQQILGQGPKLLIQFQNNGVVDDSQLPKDRFSAERLKGVDSTLKIQPAKLEDSAVYLCASSPPGGFYNEQFFGPGTRLTVL.

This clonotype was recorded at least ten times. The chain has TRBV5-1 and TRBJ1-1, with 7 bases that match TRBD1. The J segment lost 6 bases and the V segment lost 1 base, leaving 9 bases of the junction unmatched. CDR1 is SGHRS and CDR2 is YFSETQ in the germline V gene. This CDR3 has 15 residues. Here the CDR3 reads CASSLLGGTAPEAFF. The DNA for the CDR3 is TGCGCCAGCAGCTTGTTGGGCGGGACAGCCCCTGAAGCTTTCTTT.

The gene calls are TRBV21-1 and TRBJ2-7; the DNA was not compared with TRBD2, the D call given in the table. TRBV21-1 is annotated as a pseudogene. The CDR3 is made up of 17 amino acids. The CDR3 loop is CASSRRSGGSLSYEQYF. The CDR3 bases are TGTGCCAGCAGCCGAAGGTCAGGCGGGAGCCTGTCCTACGAGCAGTACTTC.

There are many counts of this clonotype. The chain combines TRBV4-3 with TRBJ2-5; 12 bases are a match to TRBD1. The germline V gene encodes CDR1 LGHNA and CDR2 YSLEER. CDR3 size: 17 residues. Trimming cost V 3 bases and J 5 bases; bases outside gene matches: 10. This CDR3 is CASSQVRDRGRRETQYF. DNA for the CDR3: TGCGCCAGCAGCCAGGTCCGGGACAGGGGGCGCAGGGAGACCCAGTACTTC.

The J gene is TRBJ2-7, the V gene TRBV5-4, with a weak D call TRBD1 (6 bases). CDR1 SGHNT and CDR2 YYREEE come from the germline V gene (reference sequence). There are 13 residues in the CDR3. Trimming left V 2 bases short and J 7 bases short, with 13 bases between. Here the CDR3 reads CASSLDRSGEQYF. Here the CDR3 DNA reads TGTGCCAGCAGCTTAGACAGGTCGGGGGAGCAGTACTTC. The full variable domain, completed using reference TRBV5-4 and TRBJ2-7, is ETGVTQSPTHLIKTRGQQVTLRCSSQSGHNTVSWYQQALGQGPQFIFQYYREEENGRGNFPPRFSGLQFPNYSSELNVNALELDDSALYLCASSLDRSGEQYFGPGTRLTVT.

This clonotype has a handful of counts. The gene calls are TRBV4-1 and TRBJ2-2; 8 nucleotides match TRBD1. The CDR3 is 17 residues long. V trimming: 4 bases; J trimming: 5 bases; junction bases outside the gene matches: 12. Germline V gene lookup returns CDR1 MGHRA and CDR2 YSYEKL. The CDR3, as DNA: TGCGCCAGCAGCCGAACACCGGCAGGGGGCGCGACCGGGGAGCTGTTTTTT. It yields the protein CASSRTPAGGATGELFF.

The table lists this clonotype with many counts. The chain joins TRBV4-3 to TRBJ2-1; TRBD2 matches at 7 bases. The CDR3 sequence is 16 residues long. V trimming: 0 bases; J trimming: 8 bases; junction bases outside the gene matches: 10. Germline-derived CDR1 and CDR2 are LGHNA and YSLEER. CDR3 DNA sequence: TGCGCCAGCAGCCAAGATCGTGAGGTAGCGGGCCATGAGCAGTTCTTC. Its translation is CASSQDREVAGHEQFF.

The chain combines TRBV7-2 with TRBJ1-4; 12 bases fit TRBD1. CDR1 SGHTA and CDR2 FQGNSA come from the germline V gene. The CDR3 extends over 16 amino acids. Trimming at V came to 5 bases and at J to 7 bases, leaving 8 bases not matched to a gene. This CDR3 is CASSPGQGALGEKLFF. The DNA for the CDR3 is TGTGCCAGCAGCCCGGGACAGGGGGCGTTGGGTGAAAAACTGTTTTTT.

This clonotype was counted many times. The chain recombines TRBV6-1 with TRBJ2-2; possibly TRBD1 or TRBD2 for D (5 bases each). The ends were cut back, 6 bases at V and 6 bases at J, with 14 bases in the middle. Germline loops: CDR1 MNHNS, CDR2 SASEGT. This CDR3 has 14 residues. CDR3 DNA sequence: TGTGCCAGCAGGATATCATGGGACGCCGGGGAGCTGTTTTTT. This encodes CASRISWDAGELFF.

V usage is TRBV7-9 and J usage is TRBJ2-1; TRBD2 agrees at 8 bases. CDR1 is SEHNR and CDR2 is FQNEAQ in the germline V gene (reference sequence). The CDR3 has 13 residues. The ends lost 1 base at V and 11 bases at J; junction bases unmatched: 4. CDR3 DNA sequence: TGTGCCAGCAGCTTAGACGGGAGGGGGAAGCAGTTCTTC. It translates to CASSLDGRGKQFF. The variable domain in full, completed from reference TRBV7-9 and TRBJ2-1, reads DTGVSQNPRHKITKRGQNVTFRCDPISEHNRLYWYRQTLGQGPEFLTYFQNEAQLEKSRLLSDRFSAERPKGSFSTLEIQRTEQGDSAMYLCASSLDGRGKQFFGPGTRLTVL.

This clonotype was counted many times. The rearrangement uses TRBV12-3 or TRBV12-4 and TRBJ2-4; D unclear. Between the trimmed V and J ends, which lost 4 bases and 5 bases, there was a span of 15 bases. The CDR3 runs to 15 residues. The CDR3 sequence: CASSSVWTDENIQYF. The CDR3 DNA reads TGTGCCAGCAGTTCTGTGTGGACGGACGAAAACATTCAGTACTTC.

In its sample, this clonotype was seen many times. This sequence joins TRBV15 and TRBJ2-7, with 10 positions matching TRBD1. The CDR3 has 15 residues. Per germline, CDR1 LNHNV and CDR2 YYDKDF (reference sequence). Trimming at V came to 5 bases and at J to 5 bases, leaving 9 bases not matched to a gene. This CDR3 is CATSSPHGTGDEQYF. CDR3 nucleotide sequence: TGTGCCACCAGCTCTCCCCACGGGACAGGGGACGAGCAGTACTTC.

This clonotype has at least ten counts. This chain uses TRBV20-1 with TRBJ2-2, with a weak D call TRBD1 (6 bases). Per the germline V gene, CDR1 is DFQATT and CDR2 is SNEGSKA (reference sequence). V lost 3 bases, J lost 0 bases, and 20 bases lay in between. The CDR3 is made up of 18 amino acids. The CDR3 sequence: CSARGATGDVANTGELFF. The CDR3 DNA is TGCAGTGCTAGGGGGGCTACTGGGGACGTCGCGAACACCGGGGAGCTGTTTTTT.

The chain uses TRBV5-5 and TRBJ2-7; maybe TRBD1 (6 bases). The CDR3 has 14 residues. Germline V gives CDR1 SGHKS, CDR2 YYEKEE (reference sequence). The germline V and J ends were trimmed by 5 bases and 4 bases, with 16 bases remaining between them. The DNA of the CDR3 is TGTGCCAGCAGTCCCCAGTGGGGGCCTTACGAGCAGTACTTC. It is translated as CASSPQWGPYEQYF. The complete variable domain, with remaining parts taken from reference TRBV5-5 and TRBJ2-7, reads DAGVTQSPTHLIKTRGQQVTLRCSPISGHKSVSWYQQVLGQGPQFIFQYYEKEERGRGNFPDRFSARQFPNYSSELNVNALLLGDSALYLCASSPQWGPYEQYFGPGTRLTVT.